The rows below give T cell receptor beta chains drawn from one sample of a study of beta chain features in type 1 diabetes. Assay used: immunoSEQ multiplex PCR; TCRdb lists only in-frame clones, some missing. The sample has roughly 150,000 clones, about 7.8% seen once; the top ten hold more than 0.75%. Sequenced: central memory CD4+ T cells from blood. The receptors were gathered from a woman aged 40 to 50 with type 1 diabetes. The CDR3 runs from the conserved cysteine through the conserved F or W. The D gene is left open where the match is weak. For some rows the clone size is stated as once, few or many, or as a class when expanded; others skip it.

D gene | J gene | V gene | clone size | CDR3 protein | CDR3 DNA
- | TRBJ2-7 | TRBV5-1 | few | CASSPSPIGQTYEQYF | TGCGCCAGCAGCCCTTCACCCATCGGACAGACCTACGAGCAGTACTTC
TRBD2 | TRBJ2-1 | TRBV30 | - | CAWERLAGVSEQFF | TGTGCCTGGGAAAGACTAGCGGGAGTGAGTGAGCAGTTCTTC
TRBD2 | TRBJ2-5 | TRBV29-1 | - | CSVEVFGRPQETQYF | TGCAGCGTTGAAGTTTTCGGGAGGCCCCAAGAGACCCAGTACTTC
TRBD1 | TRBJ2-5 | TRBV5-4 | few | CASSRGDRGDQETQYF | TGTGCCAGCAGCCGCGGGGACAGGGGGGACCAAGAGACCCAGTACTTC
TRBD1 | TRBJ2-5 | TRBV18 | few | CASSPGTGRETQYF | TGTGCCAGCTCACCAGGGACAGGGCGAGAGACCCAGTACTTC
- | TRBJ2-2 | TRBV4-1 | few | CASSPFTGELFF | TGCGCCAGCAGCCCCTTTACCGGGGAGCTGTTTTTT
TRBD2 | TRBJ2-3 | TRBV25-1 | few | CASRGLAGSDTQYF | TGTGCCAGCCGGGGACTAGCGGGATCAGATACGCAGTATTTT
TRBD2 | TRBJ2-1 | TRBV6-6 | - | CASLTSGDYNEQFF | TGTGCCAGCCTGACTAGCGGAGATTACAATGAGCAGTTCTTC
- | TRBJ1-2 | TRBV6-1 | few | CASTLGTKGGYTF | TGTGCCAGCACCCTAGGGACTAAAGGAGGCTACACCTTC
TRBD2 | TRBJ2-1 | TRBV4-1 | few | CASSRPGLALNEQFF | TGCGCCAGCAGTCGACCGGGACTAGCGCTGAATGAGCAGTTCTTC
TRBD2 | TRBJ2-5 | TRBV15 | - | CATGGVAEYQETQYF | TGTGCCACTGGGGGGGTAGCGGAATACCAAGAGACCCAGTACTTC
TRBD1 | TRBJ2-1 | TRBV4-1 | few | CASSLPGQTYNEQFF | TGCGCCAGCAGCTTACCGGGACAGACCTACAATGAGCAGTTCTTC
- | TRBJ2-4 | TRBV14 | few | CASSQVQLAKNIQYF | TGTGCCAGCAGCCAAGTACAATTAGCCAAAAACATTCAGTACTTC
TRBD1 | TRBJ1-2 | TRBV29-1 | - | CSGGTEGYTF | TGCAGCGGTGGGACAGAGGGCTACACCTTC
TRBD2 | TRBJ2-1 | TRBV27 | - | CASSSNPRGTSGRTLNEQFF | TGTGCCAGCAGTTCCAACCCTCGCGGGACTAGCGGGAGAACCCTAAATGAGCAGTTCTTC
- | TRBJ1-1 | TRBV5-1 | few | CASSLDALTGGTEAFF | TGCGCCAGCAGCTTGGATGCCCTTACCGGAGGAACTGAAGCTTTCTTT
TRBD2 | TRBJ2-1 | TRBV7-9 | few | CASSLTGTSGALGQFF | TGTGCCAGCAGCCTTACCGGGACTAGCGGGGCCCTGGGGCAGTTCTTC
TRBD1 | TRBJ2-3 | TRBV19 | - | CASSIAGQGTDTQYF | TGTGCCAGTAGTATTGCGGGACAGGGTACGGATACGCAGTATTTT
TRBD2 | TRBJ2-1 | TRBV30 | few | CARQLAGGGRGEQFF | TGTGCCCGCCAACTAGCGGGAGGTGGGAGGGGCGAGCAGTTCTTC
- | TRBJ2-5 | TRBV7-8 | few | CASSSPRGPTSEGVQETQYF | TGTGCCAGCAGCTCTCCCCGGGGGCCAACTAGCGAGGGGGTCCAAGAGACCCAGTACTTC
- | TRBJ1-1 | TRBV9 | few | CASSVEVGAEAFF | TGTGCCAGCAGCGTAGAGGTCGGGGCTGAAGCTTTCTTT
- | TRBJ1-2 | TRBV4-3 | - | CASSQVSDGFYGYTF | TGCGCCAGCAGCCAGGTCAGCGACGGCTTCTATGGCTACACCTTC
TRBD1 | TRBJ1-1 | TRBV28 | - | CASSLVGAQGANTEAFF | TGTGCCAGCAGTTTAGTAGGAGCACAGGGGGCGAACACTGAAGCTTTCTTT
- | TRBJ1-1 | TRBV7-9 | few | CASSSQLNTEAFF | TGTGCCAGCAGCTCACAGCTGAACACTGAAGCTTTCTTT
- | TRBJ2-2 | TRBV5-4 | - | CASSHQIQGRGGELFF | TGTGCCAGCAGCCATCAAATACAGGGACGGGGCGGGGAGCTGTTTTTT
- | TRBJ2-6 | TRBV6-6 | - | CASSQGISGANVLTF | TGTGCCAGCAGCCAGGGGATCTCTGGGGCCAACGTCCTGACTTTC
- | TRBJ2-7 | TRBV28 | many | CASSLGGGSWEQYF | TGTGCCAGCAGTTTGGGTGGAGGGTCGTGGGAGCAGTACTTC
TRBD1 | TRBJ2-5 | TRBV27 | few | CASSATGKGRKTQYF | TGTGCCAGCAGCGCGACAGGGAAAGGTCGAAAGACCCAGTACTTC
TRBD2 | TRBJ2-5 | TRBV19 | - | CASARGLAPGETQYF | TGTGCCAGTGCTAGAGGACTAGCCCCTGGGGAGACCCAGTACTTC
TRBD2 | TRBJ2-5 | TRBV10-3 | few | CAIGPSGGAGETQYF | TGTGCCATCGGGCCTAGCGGGGGGGCTGGAGAGACCCAGTACTTC